This record concerns one T cell receptor beta chain sequence. What it binds is not known. A multiplex PCR was run with 60 Vbeta primers and 13 Jbeta primers. Method: immunoSEQ multiplex PCR; TCRdb's copy keeps in-frame clones and lacks some. The sample carries a few hundred thousand clones, about nine tenths recorded once. The sample comes from a study of cytomegalovirus exposure and HLA in healthy donors. General study points: The study listed approximately 160 cytomegalovirus-associated TCR beta chains.

V lost 0 bases, J lost 2 bases, and 7 bases lay in between. The length of the CDR3 is 14 residues. Germline V gene lookup returns CDR1 GTSNPN and CDR2 SVGIG (reference sequence). This chain uses TRBV30 with TRBJ2-2; D remains unclear. The sequence was obtained from a girl aged 2-10 years in good health and CMV-seronegative. Sequencing was done on a sample of PBMCs. CDR3 loop: CAWSVSLNTGELFF. As DNA, the CDR3 is TGTGCCTGGAGTGTATCTCTCAACACCGGGGAGCTGTTTTTT.